This T cell receptor (beta chain) was profiled in a study of PD-1 blockade in classical Hodgkin lymphoma. Study-level points and caveats: Baseline diversity was lower in partial responders and progressors than complete responders.

The repertoire was sequenced with immunoSEQ multiplex PCR; TCRdb's copy has only in-frame clones and lacks some. The data contain approximately 45,000 clones, about 70% of them singletons. Time point defined: cycle 4 day 1 (C4D1), after less than 7 weeks of nivolumab. Each and every patient relapsed after autologous stem cell transplantation, and patients got differing brentuximab vedotin exposure. This CDR3 contains 15 residues. Trimming pared 0 bases from V and 0 bases from J, leaving 9 bases between. In germline, CDR1 is SGDLS, CDR2 YYNGEE. This clone was counted between two and nine times. What it binds is unknown.

Here the sequenced sample was peripheral blood mononuclear cells (PBMCs), taken before the fourth cycle of nivolumab. The gene calls are TRBV9 and TRBJ1-2; D is possibly TRBD1 (5 bases). The sequence came from a human donor with classical Hodgkin lymphoma. CDR3 nucleotide sequence: TGTGCCAGCAGCGTAGATCAGGGAGCTAACTATGGCTACACCTTC. Translation: CASSVDQGANYGYTF.